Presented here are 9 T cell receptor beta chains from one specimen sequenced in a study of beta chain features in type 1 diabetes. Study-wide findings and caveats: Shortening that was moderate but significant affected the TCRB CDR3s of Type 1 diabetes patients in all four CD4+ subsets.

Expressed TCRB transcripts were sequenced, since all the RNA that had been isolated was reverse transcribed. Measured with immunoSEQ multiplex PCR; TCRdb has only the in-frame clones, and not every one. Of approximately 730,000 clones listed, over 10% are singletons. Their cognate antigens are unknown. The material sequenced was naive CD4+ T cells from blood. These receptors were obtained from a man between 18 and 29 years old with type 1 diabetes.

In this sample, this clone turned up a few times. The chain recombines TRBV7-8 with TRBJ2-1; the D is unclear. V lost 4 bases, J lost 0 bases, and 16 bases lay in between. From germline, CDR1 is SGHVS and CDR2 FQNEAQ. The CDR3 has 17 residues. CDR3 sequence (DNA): TGTGCCAGCAGCTCGAGCGCGAACACTCACTCCTACAATGAGCAGTTCTTC. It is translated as CASSSSANTHSYNEQFF.

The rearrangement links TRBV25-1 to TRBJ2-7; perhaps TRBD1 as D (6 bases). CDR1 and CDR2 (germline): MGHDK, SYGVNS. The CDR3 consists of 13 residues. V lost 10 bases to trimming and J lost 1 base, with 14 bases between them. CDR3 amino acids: CATKGQLSYEQYF. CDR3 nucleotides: TGTGCCACTAAAGGACAGCTATCCTACGAGCAGTACTTC.

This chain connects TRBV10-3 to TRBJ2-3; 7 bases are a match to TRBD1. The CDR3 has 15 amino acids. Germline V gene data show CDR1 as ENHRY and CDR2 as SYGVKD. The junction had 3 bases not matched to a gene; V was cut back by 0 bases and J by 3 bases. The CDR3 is CAISESTGQTDTQYF. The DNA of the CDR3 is TGTGCCATCAGTGAGTCGACAGGGCAGACAGATACGCAGTATTTT.

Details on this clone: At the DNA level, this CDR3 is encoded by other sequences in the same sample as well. In nucleotides, the CDR3 is TGCAGCGTATCGGACAGGGGTGGAACCGGGGAGCTGTTTTTT. It is translated as CSVSDRGGTGELFF. The rearrangement joins TRBV29-1 to TRBJ2-2, with 9 bases matching TRBD1. CDR1 SQVTM and CDR2 ANQGSEA come from the germline V gene. Germline trimming cut 6 bases from V and 5 bases from J; bases unmatched to any gene: 7. CDR3 length: 14 residues.

CDR3: CASSRSSDEQFF. As DNA, the CDR3 is TGTGCCAGCAGCCGCTCGTCGGATGAGCAGTTCTTC. This chain uses TRBV5-4 with TRBJ2-1; the D is unclear. The CDR3 is 12 residues long. Germline assignment: CDR1 SGHNT and CDR2 YYREEE (reference sequence). V was cut by 4 bases and J by 8 bases, with 10 bases left in between.

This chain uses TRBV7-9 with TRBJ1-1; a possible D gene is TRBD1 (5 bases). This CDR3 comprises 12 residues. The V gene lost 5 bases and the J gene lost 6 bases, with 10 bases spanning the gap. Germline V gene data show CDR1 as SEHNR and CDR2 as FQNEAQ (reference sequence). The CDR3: CASSGTGSEAFF. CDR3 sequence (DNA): TGTGCCAGCAGCGGGACTGGGTCTGAAGCTTTCTTT.

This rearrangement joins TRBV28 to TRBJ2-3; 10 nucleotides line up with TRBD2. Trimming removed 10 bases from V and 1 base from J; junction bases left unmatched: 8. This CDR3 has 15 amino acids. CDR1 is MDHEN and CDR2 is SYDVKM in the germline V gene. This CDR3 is CATRLAGARTDTQYF. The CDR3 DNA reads TGTGCCACCCGTCTAGCGGGGGCTCGCACAGATACGCAGTATTTT.

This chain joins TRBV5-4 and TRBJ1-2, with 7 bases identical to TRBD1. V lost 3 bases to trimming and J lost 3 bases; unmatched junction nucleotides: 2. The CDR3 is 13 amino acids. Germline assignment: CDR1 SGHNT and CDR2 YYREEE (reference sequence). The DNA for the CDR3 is TGTGCCAGCAGCTGGGACAGAGACTATGGCTACACCTTC. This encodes CASSWDRDYGYTF.

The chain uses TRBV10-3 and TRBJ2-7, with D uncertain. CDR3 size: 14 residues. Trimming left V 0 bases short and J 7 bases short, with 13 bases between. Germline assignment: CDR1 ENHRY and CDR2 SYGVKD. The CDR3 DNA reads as TGTGCCATCAGTGAGTCGACCGGCCCCGGGGAGCAGTACTTC. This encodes CAISESTGPGEQYF.